The entry below describes one T cell receptor (beta chain). Antigen unknown. This sample is drawn from a study of T cells expressing NK-cell markers. Overall study: Underlying the TCR beta repertoires were sorted CD3+CD56+NKG2C+, CD3+CD56+NKG2C- and CD3+CD56-NKG2C+ T cells. Study conclusions and caveats: Dominant NKG2C+ clonotype frequencies of about 1.0-8% of CD8+ T cells were measured in about six donors. These same clonotypes (in a handful of donors) also led the CD3+CD56-NKG2C+ fraction.

Germline loops: CDR1 SNHLY, CDR2 FYNNEI. The CDR3 is 14 amino acids. TCRdb reprocessed the 5' RACE reads and stores each CDR3 protein as one record, lacking DNA. This sample's table reports roughly 390,000 distinct CDR3 sequences. This sequence joins TRBV2 and TRBJ1-6. The specimen was blood T cells: a sorted CD56 or NKG2C T cell subset, CD4+ or CD8+ T cells, or bulk PBMC T cells (not recorded which). The receptor's source is a man aged 18 to 69 in good health. The CDR3 sequence is CASSIQASNSPLHF.